This TCR beta chain is drawn from a study of CD8+CD57+ T cells in acquired aplastic anemia. Study summary: Average DNA yield from sorted CD4+ and CD8+ cells was around 3.2 ug. Overall study findings and caveats: Patients and controls shared 25 to 30 CD8+ CDR3 sequences, highly expressed in patients. No significant difference in CD8+ Simpson's diversity was found between patients and controls.

As concerns this clonotype: Antigen specificity is unknown. One junction end disagrees with the germline gene, perhaps due to a read error.

It was patients with CD8+CD57+ cell expansion by flow cytometry who were chosen for sequencing. When blood sampling took place, the patients had received no therapy. According to the study, genomic DNA was the template for TCR beta VDJ and CDR3 profiling. MiXCR, run by TCRdb on the reads, gives a single entry per CDR3 protein. The data hold about 290,000 distinct CDR3 sequences, with roughly 61% observed a single time. Germline V CDR1 and CDR2: DFQATT, SNEGSKA (reference sequence). The CDR3 length is 15 residues. The chain employs TRBV20-1 and TRBJ2-1; TRBD2 agrees at 12 bases. This receptor was taken from a human donor with aplastic anemia. Sequencing was performed on sorted CD4+, CD8+, or CD8+CD57+ T cells (not recorded which) from PBMCs. The CDR3 loop reads CSAIWTSGAYNEQLF. The CDR3 nucleotides read TGCAGTGCCATCTGGACTAGCGGGGCATACAATGAGCAGCTCTTC.